The 30 T cell receptor beta chains below come from one sample, sequenced in a study of regulatory T cells in long-lasting Graves disease. Arm-PCR of CDR3 regions and iRepertoire HTBI primers were used to build TCR beta libraries. TCRdb reprocessed the multiplex PCR reads with MiXCR, giving one entry per CDR3 protein. The data contain fewer than 400,000 distinct CDR3 sequences, about a sixth of them seen just once; the ten biggest clones take up less than 45%. Documented time point: newly diagnosed GD, antithyroid drugs for less than 3 months. Researchers made the TCR library from RNA that was extracted from PBMCs. Sample: peripheral blood mononuclear cells (PBMCs), taken at new diagnosis, from a patient treated with antithyroid drugs. Receptors originate from a female donor with Graves disease.

DNA of the CDR3: TGTGCCAGTACGCCGACAGAGACAAACACTGAAGCTTTCTTT. It yields the protein CASTPTETNTEAFF. The chain combines TRBV19 with TRBJ1-1, with D maybe TRBD1 (5 bases). Per germline, CDR1 LNHDA and CDR2 SQIVND (reference sequence). CDR3 length: 14 residues. The V and J ends lost 7 bases and 2 bases respectively, with 14 bases between them.

CDR3: CAKRPSGRALGNEQFF. The DNA for the CDR3 is TGTGCCAAACGACCTAGCGGGAGGGCCCTTGGCAATGAGCAGTTCTTC. The chain is built from TRBV6-1 and TRBJ2-1, with 12 bases fitting TRBD2. CDR1 MNHNS and CDR2 SASEGT come from the germline V gene. Trimming removed 10 bases from V and 6 bases from J; junction bases left unmatched: 13. The CDR3 has 16 residues.

J is TRBJ2-3 and V is TRBV7-3, with TRBD1 matching over 8 bases. Germline-derived CDR1 and CDR2 are SGHTA and FQGTGA. V shed 5 bases and J 4 bases; nucleotides not matched to a gene: 11. The CDR3 contains 16 residues. The CDR3 DNA follows: TGTGCCAGCAGCCAAACAGGACAGGGAGAGCCAGATACGCAGTATTTT. As protein: CASSQTGQGEPDTQYF.

This chain uses TRBV27 with TRBJ2-2; unclear D gene. From germline, CDR1 is MNHEY and CDR2 SMNVEV (reference sequence). This CDR3 contains 13 residues. Trimming removed 4 bases at V and 6 bases at J, with 9 bases between. CDR3 DNA sequence: TGTGCCAGCAGTTGGGTTCCTTCCGGGGAGCTGTTTTTT. It translates to CASSWVPSGELFF.

This clonotype was detected many times. The V and J genes are TRBV20-1 and TRBJ2-7, with 13 bases that match TRBD2. With 6 bases clipped from V and 2 bases from J, the junction kept 7 bases outside the gene matches. Germline CDR1 reads DFQATT; CDR2 reads SNEGSKA (reference sequence). There are 15 residues in the CDR3. The CDR3 loop is CSAQPGTSGTYEQYF. The DNA for the CDR3 is TGCAGTGCACAGCCGGGGACTAGCGGGACCTACGAGCAGTACTTC.

This clonotype was recorded many times. The gene calls are TRBV2 and TRBJ2-3; D is unresolved. There are 14 residues in the CDR3. The V end was cut by 5 bases, the J end by 1 base, with 10 bases between. Germline CDR1 SNHLY, CDR2 FYNNEI. CDR3 region: CASSMSAGTDTQYF. The CDR3 DNA is TGTGCCAGCAGTATGTCCGCTGGCACAGATACGCAGTATTTT.

This clonotype has a count of ten or more. This rearrangement joins TRBV28 to TRBJ1-1; weak D call: TRBD1 (6 bases). The CDR3 sequence is 15 residues long. Trimming cost V 2 bases and J 5 bases, with 15 bases left between them. CDR1 and CDR2 from the germline V gene are MDHEN and SYDVKM. The chain's CDR3 is CASSLTTGSRTEAFF. Here the CDR3 DNA reads TGTGCCAGCAGTTTAACTACAGGGAGTCGAACTGAAGCTTTCTTT.

In its sample, this clonotype was seen once. V gene TRBV2 combines with J gene TRBJ2-1, with 12 bases identical to TRBD2. Germline-derived CDR1 and CDR2 are SNHLY and FYNNEI. Losses at the gene ends were 2 bases for V and 15 bases for J; bases not matched to a gene: 8. The CDR3 spans 14 residues. CDR3 sequence reads: CASSERLAGVRLFF. In DNA, the CDR3 is TGTGCCAGCAGTGAACGACTAGCGGGAGTAAGGCTGTTCTTC.

This clonotype was recorded at least ten times. The chain's CDR3 is CATSDAGESTGEQYF. CDR3 nucleotide sequence: TGTGCCACCAGTGACGCAGGGGAAAGTACGGGCGAGCAGTACTTC. V is TRBV24-1 and J is TRBJ2-7; D is possibly TRBD1 (6 bases). CDR3 length equals 15 residues. V was pared by 4 bases and J by 6 bases, with 18 bases between. Per the germline V gene, CDR1 is KGHDR and CDR2 is SFDVKD.

At least ten counts were recorded for this clonotype. The V and J genes are TRBV7-2 and TRBJ1-2, with D possibly TRBD1 on 6 matching bases. Per the germline V gene, CDR1 is SGHTA and CDR2 is FQGNSA. This CDR3 region has 16 residues. The V and J ends lost 6 bases and 0 bases respectively, with 17 bases between them. CDR3 bases: TGTGCCAGCAGTGGGGGGGCTACAGGGTCTAACTATGGCTACACCTTC. It translates to CASSGGATGSNYGYTF. Using reference TRBV7-2 and TRBJ1-2 for the parts outside the CDR3, the full variable domain is GAGVSQSPSNKVTEKGKDVELRCDPISGHTALYWYRQSLGQGLEFLIYFQGNSAPDKSGLPSDRFSAERTGGSVSTLTIQRTQQEDSAVYLCASSGGATGSNYGYTFGSGTRLTVV.

This clonotype was observed many times. The J gene is TRBJ2-5, the V gene TRBV3-1, with 9 positions matching TRBD2. From germline, CDR1 is LGHDT and CDR2 YNNKEL (reference sequence). CDR3 size: 16 residues. With 1 base clipped from V and 2 bases from J, the junction kept 5 bases outside the gene matches. CDR3 DNA: TGTGCCAGCAGCCAAGGACTTCTAGCGGGGCAAGAGACCCAGTACTTC. Its translation: CASSQGLLAGQETQYF.

V is TRBV9 and J is TRBJ2-6; 8 positions agree with TRBD1. The CDR3 length is 17 residues. V lost 3 bases to trimming and J lost 2 bases; unmatched junction nucleotides: 7. Germline values: CDR1 SGDLS, CDR2 YYNGEE. In nucleotides, the CDR3 is TGTGCCAGCAGCGCGGCACCAGGGGGCGCTGGGGCCAACGTCCTGACTTTC. It is translated as CASSAAPGGAGANVLTF.

This clonotype was counted only a few times. The chain combines TRBV28 with TRBJ2-4, with a weak D call TRBD1 (6 bases). Germline V gene sequence: CDR1 MDHEN, CDR2 SYDVKM. The CDR3 contains 12 residues. DNA for the CDR3: TGTGCTGTATGGGGGCCCCAAAACATTCAGTACTTC. Its protein product is CAVWGPQNIQYF.

This clonotype was seen just once. The chain employs TRBV27 and TRBJ2-3; TRBD2 agrees at 12 bases. Germline V gene data show CDR1 as MNHEY and CDR2 as SMNVEV (reference sequence). The CDR3 has 16 residues. The trim removed 3 bases at V and 4 bases at J, leaving 5 bases unmatched. The CDR3 is CASSLTSGSFADTQYF. The CDR3 coding sequence is TGTGCCAGCAGTTTGACTAGCGGGAGTTTCGCAGATACGCAGTATTTT.

On this clonotype itself: Since no conserved phenylalanine or tryptophan closes the CDR3, a read error is the likely cause. The chain carries TRBV19 and TRBJ2-7; D gene ambiguous. This CDR3 is 13 amino acids long. Germline V gene lookup returns CDR1 LNHDA and CDR2 SQIVND (reference sequence). V lost 3 bases, J lost 6 bases, and 12 bases lay in between. The CDR3 here is CASSMFPGGEQYL. The DNA of the CDR3 is TGTGCCAGTAGTATGTTTCCGGGCGGCGAGCAGTACCTC.

In this sample, this clonotype turned up many times. J is TRBJ1-3 and V is TRBV6-4, with D hard to call. The CDR3 has 13 residues. V lost 10 bases and J lost 0, with 10 bases in between. The germline V gene has CDR1 MRHNA and CDR2 SNTAGT. CDR3: CATGEISGNTIYF. CDR3 in DNA: TGTGCCACGGGAGAAATCTCTGGAAACACCATATATTTT.

To note about this clonotype: Just one base apart from a much larger clone, this may be a read error. This chain uses TRBV20-1 with TRBJ2-3, with 9 bases aligning to TRBD2. The V gene end was trimmed by 4 bases and the J gene end by 5 bases; junction bases not matched to a gene: 7. The CDR3 is 14 residues long. Germline assignment: CDR1 DFQATT and CDR2 SNEGSKA (reference sequence). This CDR3 reads CSATEAGGGDTQYF. The CDR3 DNA reads as TGCAGTGCTACCGAAGCGGGAGGTGGAGATACGCAGTATTTT.

The table lists this clonotype with many counts. The chain uses TRBV7-2 and TRBJ2-1; 7 bases line up with TRBD1. CDR3 length: 14 amino acids. J was trimmed by 6 bases and V by 1 base; bases with no gene match: 3. CDR1 and CDR2 (germline): SGHTA, FQGNSA. The CDR3 nucleotides read TGTGCCAGCAGCTTAGACTCAGGGGGCAATGAGCAGTTCTTC. This gives the protein CASSLDSGGNEQFF.

This clonotype was detected many times. The chain carries TRBV27 and TRBJ2-3; the match to TRBD2 covers 9 bases. Per germline, CDR1 MNHEY and CDR2 SMNVEV (reference sequence). V trimming: 5 bases; J trimming: 2 bases; junction bases outside the gene matches: 11. The CDR3 contains 17 residues. The chain's CDR3 is CASSLEGGTSLTDTQYF. The CDR3 bases are TGTGCCAGCAGTCTGGAGGGAGGGACTAGCCTCACAGATACGCAGTATTTT.

The genes are TRBV11-3 and TRBJ1-6, with TRBD1 matching over 7 bases. After removal of 7 bases from V and 4 bases from J, the junction contained 7 bases not matched to a gene. Germline V CDR1 and CDR2: SGHNT, YENEEA. This CDR3 spans 15 amino acids. The CDR3 nucleotides read TGTGCCAGCATCAACCGGGACAGTTATAATTCACCCCTCCACTTT. This sequence encodes CASINRDSYNSPLHF.

This clonotype was seen a single time. In nucleotides, the CDR3 is TGTGCCAGCAGCTCCCGACAGGGCTTCTCTGAAGCTTTCTTT. Amino acids: CASSSRQGFSEAFF. The rearrangement links TRBV11-2 to TRBJ1-1; 7 positions agree with TRBD1. After removal of 4 bases from V and 6 bases from J, the junction contained 8 bases not matched to a gene. This CDR3 contains 14 residues. Germline assignment: CDR1 SGHAT and CDR2 FQNNGV.

Many counts were recorded for this clonotype. The rearrangement uses TRBV12-3 or TRBV12-4 and TRBJ2-7; D may be TRBD1 (6 bases). CDR3 size: 14 residues. V was pared by 6 bases and J by 5 bases, with 17 bases between. CDR3 sequence: CASRNVGAPNEQYF. The CDR3, as DNA: TGTGCCAGCAGAAATGTGGGGGCGCCTAACGAGCAGTACTTC.

The V gene is TRBV3-1, the J gene TRBJ2-5, with D tentatively TRBD1 (5 bases). The length of the CDR3 is 14 residues. The V end lost 1 base, the J end lost 4 bases, and 10 bases lay between the germline ends. Germline assignment: CDR1 LGHDT and CDR2 YNNKEL (reference sequence). CDR3: CASSQVRGPETQYF. The CDR3 nucleotides are TGTGCCAGCAGCCAAGTAAGGGGCCCAGAGACCCAGTACTTC.

CDR3 nucleotides: TGTGCCAGCAGTAATTTTTTTACAGGGGGCATGTCCAAAAACATTCAGTACTTC. Protein product: CASSNFFTGGMSKNIQYF. V is TRBV2 and J is TRBJ2-4; 9 nucleotides line up with TRBD1. The V segment lost 5 bases and the J segment 2 bases; nucleotides outside the gene matches: 13. This CDR3 has 18 residues. Germline V lookup: CDR1 SNHLY, CDR2 FYNNEI.

This clonotype showed up many times. The chain recombines TRBV20-1 with TRBJ2-1; TRBD2 aligns across 10 bases. The CDR3 length is 15 residues. The germline CDR1 and CDR2 sequences are DFQATT and SNEGSKA (reference sequence). J gave up 4 bases and V 5 bases, and 8 bases lay outside the gene matches. The CDR3 loop reads CSASLAGGLYNEQFF. The CDR3 nucleotides read TGCAGTGCTTCCTTAGCGGGGGGCTTATACAATGAGCAGTTCTTC.

Comments on this clonotype: Given a much more abundant clone one base away, this may be a read error. This rearrangement joins TRBV12-3 or TRBV12-4 to TRBJ2-7; no definite D call. Trimming removed 10 bases at V and 7 bases at J, with 14 bases between. The CDR3 is 11 amino acids. CDR3: CANSYSGEQYF. The CDR3, as DNA: TGTGCCAACAGCTATAGTGGGGAGCAGTACTTC.

This clonotype was recorded at least ten times. The chain is built from TRBV7-9 and TRBJ2-3; 7 bases line up with TRBD2. The trim removed 3 bases at V and 0 bases at J, leaving 9 bases unmatched. This CDR3 comprises 17 residues. Germline V CDR1 and CDR2: SEHNR, FQNEAQ (reference sequence). The DNA for the CDR3 is TGTGCCAGCAGCTTTTTCTCCGGGGGGACTAGCACAGATACGCAGTATTTT. The encoded protein is CASSFFSGGTSTDTQYF.

This clonotype was seen many times. The chain has TRBV11-2 and TRBJ1-5; D not resolved. Germline-derived CDR1 and CDR2 are SGHAT and FQNNGV. The CDR3 loop spans 15 amino acids. The V end was cut by 0 bases, the J end by 3 bases, with 9 bases between. The CDR3 sequence is CASSLDWGNNQPQHF. The CDR3 DNA reads TGTGCCAGCAGCTTAGATTGGGGTAACAATCAGCCCCAGCATTTT.

This clonotype was observed many times. The genes are TRBV6-5 and TRBJ1-5; tentatively, D is TRBD1 (6 bases). V dropped 0 bases and J dropped 5 bases, with 8 bases sitting between them. This CDR3 is built from 14 residues. Germline V CDR1 and CDR2: MNHEY, SVGAGI. The CDR3 is CASSYSGADQPQHF. The CDR3 nucleotides read TGTGCCAGCAGTTACTCGGGGGCTGATCAGCCCCAGCATTTT.

This clonotype showed up many times. J is TRBJ2-3 and V is TRBV19; 9 bases align to TRBD1. Germline trimming cut 10 bases from V and 2 bases from J; bases unmatched to any gene: 10. The CDR3 covers 15 residues. Germline loops: CDR1 LNHDA, CDR2 SQIVND (reference sequence). CDR3 nucleotide sequence: TGTGCCACCAGCCCCCGACAGGGGGACACAGATACGCAGTATTTT. Translation gives CATSPRQGDTDTQYF.